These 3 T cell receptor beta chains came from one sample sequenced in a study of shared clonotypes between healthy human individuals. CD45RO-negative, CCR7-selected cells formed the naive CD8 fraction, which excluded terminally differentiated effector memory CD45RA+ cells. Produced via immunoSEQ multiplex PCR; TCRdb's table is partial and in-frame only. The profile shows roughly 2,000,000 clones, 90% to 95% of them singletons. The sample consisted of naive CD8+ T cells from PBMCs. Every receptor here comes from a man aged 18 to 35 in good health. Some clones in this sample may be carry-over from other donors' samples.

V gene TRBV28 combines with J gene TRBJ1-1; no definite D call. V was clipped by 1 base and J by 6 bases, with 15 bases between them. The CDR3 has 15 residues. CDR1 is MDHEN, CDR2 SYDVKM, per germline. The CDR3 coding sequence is TGTGCCAGCAGTTTATTGACACGGGGTGGGGCTGAAGCTTTCTTT. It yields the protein CASSLLTRGGAEAFF.

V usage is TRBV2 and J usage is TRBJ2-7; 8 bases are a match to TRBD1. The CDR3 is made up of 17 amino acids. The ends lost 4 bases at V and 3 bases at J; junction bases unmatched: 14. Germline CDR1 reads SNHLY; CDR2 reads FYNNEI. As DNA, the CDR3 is TGTGCCAGCAGTGTAAGTGCCCCAGGGGGCGGTTTCTACGAGCAGTACTTC. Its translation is CASSVSAPGGGFYEQYF.

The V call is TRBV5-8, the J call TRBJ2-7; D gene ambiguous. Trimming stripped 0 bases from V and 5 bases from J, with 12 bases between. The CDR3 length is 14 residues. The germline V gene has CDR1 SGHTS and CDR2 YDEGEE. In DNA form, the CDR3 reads TGTGCCAGCAGCTTGGGTGCGAACTCTCACGAGCAGTACTTC. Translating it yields CASSLGANSHEQYF.